The TCR beta chain under discussion was sequenced for a study of post-analysis software for immune sequencing data. At the level of the study: Relapsing-remitting, secondary progressive and progressive-relapsing multiple sclerosis courses were included.

Study-wide findings and caveats: Among multiple sclerosis patients, normalized Chao1 diversity was significantly below that of controls.

This clonotype was counted only a few times. The antigen is not known. Included in the TCR beta cDNA libraries were unique molecular identifiers. Once roughly 1 to 11 million T cells were used, roughly 0.5 million cDNA molecules resulted. Via MiXCR, TCRdb re-called the PCR reads, giving one row per CDR3 protein. The profile shows hundreds of thousands of distinct CDR3 sequences, 53% of them singletons. The sample consisted of blood. This TCR derives from a girl between 10 and 17 years old with multiple sclerosis.

In nucleotides, the CDR3 is TGTGCCAGCAGTTCGAGGCGGTTGAAAGATACGCAGTATTTT. Protein sequence: CASSSRRLKDTQYF. J is TRBJ2-3 and V is TRBV6-5; D is uncertain. The CDR3 extends over 14 amino acids. V was pared by 4 bases and J by 5 bases, with 13 bases between. Germline loops: CDR1 MNHEY, CDR2 SVGAGI.